The 25 T cell receptor beta chains given below trace back to one sample, sequenced in a study of cytomegalovirus exposure and HLA in healthy donors. PCR amplification relied on 60 Vbeta primers (plus 13 Jbeta primers). Produced via immunoSEQ multiplex PCR; TCRdb's table is partial and in-frame only. The table has some 120,000 clones, 70% to 80% seen once. Sequencing used PBMCs. These TCRs come from a man aged 25 to 45 in good health and CMV-seronegative.

The gene calls are TRBV5-6 and TRBJ1-5, with no clear D. The ends were cut back, 0 bases at V and 7 bases at J, with 17 bases in the middle. CDR3 size: 16 residues. Germline V CDR1 and CDR2: SGHDT, YYEEEE. This CDR3 reads CASSLEGRGLRQPQHF. The CDR3 DNA reads TGTGCCAGCAGCTTGGAAGGTCGGGGTCTTCGACAGCCCCAGCATTTT.

V gene TRBV30 combines with J gene TRBJ1-6; a weak D match, TRBD1 (6 bases). With 4 bases removed from V and 10 bases from J, the gap between germline ends came to 14 bases. This CDR3 is built from 13 residues. Germline V lookup: CDR1 GTSNPN, CDR2 SVGIG (reference sequence). CDR3 protein: CAWTGRGKSPLHF. As DNA, the CDR3 is TGTGCCTGGACAGGCAGGGGTAAGTCACCCCTCCACTTT.

This clone was recorded a few times. CDR3 amino acids: CASNRGASYEQYF. For the CDR3, the DNA is TGTGCCAGCAACCGCGGGGCCTCCTACGAGCAGTACTTC. This chain links TRBV6-6 with TRBJ2-7; maybe TRBD2 (6 bases). This CDR3 has 13 amino acids. Germline V gene sequence: CDR1 MNHNY, CDR2 SVGAGI (reference sequence). V lost 7 bases, J lost 0 bases, and 10 bases lay in between.

The chain uses TRBV28 and TRBJ2-1; TRBD1 matches 8 bases. CDR1 MDHEN and CDR2 SYDVKM come from the germline V gene. The V and J ends lost 8 bases and 4 bases, in that order; junction bases with no gene match: 7. CDR3 length: 14 amino acids. The CDR3 spells CASRQGPTYNEQFF. The CDR3 coding sequence is TGTGCCAGCCGACAGGGGCCTACTTACAATGAGCAGTTCTTC. Filled out from reference TRBV28 and TRBJ2-1, the complete variable domain reads DVKVTQSSRYLVKRTGEKVFLECVQDMDHENMFWYRQDPGLGLRLIYFSYDVKMKEKGDIPEGYSVSREKKERFSLILESASTNQTSMYLCASRQGPTYNEQFFGPGTRLTVL.

The chain has TRBV28 and TRBJ1-4; TRBD1 aligns across 9 bases. Looked up from germline, CDR1 is MDHEN and CDR2 is SYDVKM. The CDR3 has 14 residues. Losses at the gene ends were 1 base for V and 17 bases for J; bases not matched to a gene: 11. The CDR3 nucleotides read TGTGCCAGCAGTTTATCCCACACAGGGGGCGCGTTTTTTTTT. It translates to CASSLSHTGGAFFF. Full variable domain (rest looked up from reference TRBV28 and TRBJ1-4): DVKVTQSSRYLVKRTGEKVFLECVQDMDHENMFWYRQDPGLGLRLIYFSYDVKMKEKGDIPEGYSVSREKKERFSLILESASTNQTSMYLCASSLSHTGGAFFFGSGTQLSVL.

The chain combines TRBV7-9 with TRBJ1-2; D remains ambiguous. CDR1 SEHNR and CDR2 FQNEAQ come from the germline V gene (reference sequence). This CDR3 has 13 amino acids. V shed 5 bases and J shed 3 bases, with 10 bases lying between them. The CDR3 DNA sequence: TGTGCCAGCAGCGCAGGCACCTACTATGGCTACACCTTC. Translation: CASSAGTYYGYTF.

The genes are TRBV19 and TRBJ1-1; D is uncertain. Germline V lookup: CDR1 LNHDA, CDR2 SQIVND (reference sequence). Trimming left V 0 bases short and J 10 bases short, with 6 bases between. The CDR3 loop spans 11 amino acids. The CDR3 nucleotides read TGTGCCAGTAGTATAGATACCAGAGCTTTCTTT. It specifies CASSIDTRAFF.

The V gene is TRBV6-1, the J gene TRBJ2-7; D gene ambiguous. From germline, CDR1 is MNHNS and CDR2 SASEGT. Trimming shortened V by 7 bases and J by 6 bases, and 16 bases separated the two germline ends. This CDR3 is 13 amino acids long. The CDR3 bases are TGTGCCAGCAAAGACAAATCCTCGCTCGAGCAGTACTTC. This gives the protein CASKDKSSLEQYF.

The V gene is TRBV4-3, the J gene TRBJ1-5, with TRBD1 identical over 9 bases. This CDR3 region has 15 residues. Per germline, CDR1 LGHNA and CDR2 YSLEER. V trimming: 1 base; J trimming: 4 bases; junction bases outside the gene matches: 2. The CDR3 sequence: CASSQGGTGNQPQHF. In DNA form, the CDR3 reads TGCGCCAGCAGCCAAGGGGGGACAGGGAATCAGCCCCAGCATTTT.

To note about this clone: This same CDR3 is encoded by further DNA sequences in the sample. This chain links TRBV5-6 with TRBJ1-4; D remains ambiguous. This CDR3 region has 17 residues. V lost 0 bases and J lost 8, with 20 bases in between. Germline V gene data show CDR1 as SGHDT and CDR2 as YYEEEE. CDR3 region: CASSLEVGRGSLEKLFF. CDR3 nucleotide sequence: TGTGCCAGCAGCTTGGAAGTGGGTCGGGGATCTTTAGAAAAACTGTTTTTT.

This chain links TRBV7-9 with TRBJ2-2; 9 bases are a match to TRBD1. This CDR3 has 16 amino acids. Germline V gene sequence: CDR1 SEHNR, CDR2 FQNEAQ (reference sequence). The trim removed 5 bases at V and 4 bases at J, leaving 8 bases unmatched. As DNA, the CDR3 is TGTGCCAGCAGCCCCACGGGGACAGGGCTCACCGGGGAGCTGTTTTTT. Amino acid sequence: CASSPTGTGLTGELFF.

The gene calls are TRBV9 and TRBJ2-7, with 10 bases lining up with TRBD1. The V gene end was trimmed by 4 bases and the J gene end by 3 bases; junction bases not matched to a gene: 7. The CDR3 loop spans 15 amino acids. The germline CDR1 and CDR2 sequences are SGDLS and YYNGEE. In DNA, the CDR3 is TGTGCCAGCAGCCGCTCGACAGGGGGCGGCTACGAGCAGTACTTC. Translation gives CASSRSTGGGYEQYF.

The chain carries TRBV11-3 and TRBJ1-1; maybe TRBD1 (6 bases). V was shortened by 5 bases and J by 5 bases, with 6 bases between the two germline ends. Germline-derived CDR1 and CDR2 are SGHNT and YENEEA. The CDR3 length is 11 residues. The CDR3 nucleotides read TGTGCCAGCAGCAGGGGGACTGAAGCTTTCTTT. This sequence encodes CASSRGTEAFF.

V and J are TRBV5-6 and TRBJ1-1, with 10 bases matching TRBD1. The CDR3 loop spans 16 amino acids. V trimming: 7 bases; J trimming: 0 bases; junction bases outside the gene matches: 9. Germline assignment: CDR1 SGHDT and CDR2 YYEEEE. CDR3 loop: CASFGADRGVNTEAFF. The DNA of the CDR3 is TGTGCCAGCTTTGGGGCGGACAGGGGGGTGAACACTGAAGCTTTCTTT.

The chain is built from TRBV10-3 and TRBJ2-2, with D maybe TRBD2 (5 bases). Between the trimmed V and J ends, which lost 4 bases and 7 bases, there was a span of 10 bases. From germline, CDR1 is ENHRY and CDR2 SYGVKD. This CDR3 spans 13 amino acids. This chain's CDR3 is CAISGLEGGELFF. DNA of the CDR3: TGTGCCATCAGTGGACTCGAGGGCGGGGAGCTGTTTTTT.

The V gene is TRBV7-9, the J gene TRBJ2-7; possibly TRBD1 for D (5 bases). CDR3 length equals 13 residues. With 7 bases removed from V and 0 bases from J, the gap between germline ends came to 10 bases. Germline-derived CDR1 and CDR2 are SEHNR and FQNEAQ (reference sequence). The CDR3 loop is CASNRDSSYEQYF. In nucleotides, the CDR3 is TGTGCCAGCAACCGTGACAGCTCCTACGAGCAGTACTTC.

The CDR3 region is CSVGDTYEQYF. In DNA form, the CDR3 reads TGCAGCGTTGGGGACACCTACGAGCAGTACTTC. V and J are TRBV29-1 and TRBJ2-7; the D gene is possibly TRBD1 (6 bases). There are 11 residues in the CDR3. The V end lost 4 bases, the J end lost 2 bases, and 6 bases lay between the germline ends. Germline V CDR1 and CDR2: SQVTM, ANQGSEA.

This chain joins TRBV7-2 and TRBJ1-5, with a weak D call TRBD1 (5 bases). The V gene's germline CDR1 is SGHTA and CDR2 FQGNSA. This CDR3 comprises 14 residues. The ends were cut back, 2 bases at V and 4 bases at J, with 9 bases in the middle. CDR3 loop: CASSLNGGNQPQHF. DNA for the CDR3: TGTGCCAGCAGCTTAAACGGGGGGAATCAGCCCCAGCATTTT.

The gene calls are TRBV27 and TRBJ2-3, with 7 bases matching TRBD2. With V trimmed by 5 bases and J by 3 bases, 8 bases remained unmatched. Germline values: CDR1 MNHEY, CDR2 SMNVEV (reference sequence). This CDR3 contains 15 residues. The CDR3 loop is CASSLAPGLTDTQYF. The CDR3 nucleotides read TGTGCCAGCAGTCTGGCCCCGGGACTAACAGATACGCAGTATTTT.

The rearrangement uses TRBV27 and TRBJ2-1; 9 bases fit TRBD2. CDR1 and CDR2 (germline): MNHEY, SMNVEV (reference sequence). The length of the CDR3 is 15 residues. Trimming removed 7 bases from V and 4 bases from J; junction bases left unmatched: 8. CDR3 nucleotide sequence: TGTGCCAGCACCTCAGGGACTAGCTCGTACAATGAGCAGTTCTTC. Translation: CASTSGTSSYNEQFF.

The rearrangement links TRBV30 to TRBJ1-2; TRBD1 aligns across 9 bases. The CDR3 is made up of 14 amino acids. Losses at the gene ends were 2 bases for V and 3 bases for J; bases not matched to a gene: 4. Germline values: CDR1 GTSNPN, CDR2 SVGIG (reference sequence). The CDR3 sequence is CAWSRRDRDYGYTF. The CDR3 region has the DNA TGTGCCTGGAGTAGGAGGGACAGGGACTATGGCTACACCTTC.

V is TRBV6-5 and J is TRBJ1-6; D unclear. The germline V gene encodes CDR1 MNHEY and CDR2 SVGAGI. Deletions cut 5 bases from V and 14 bases from J, with 13 bases between. The CDR3 is 12 amino acids. The CDR3 region has the DNA TGTGCCAGCAGTCAGACCACCGGAGCCCTCCACTTT. Protein: CASSQTTGALHF.

This clone showed up just a few times. The J gene is TRBJ1-5, the V gene TRBV4-1; 9 positions match TRBD1. The CDR3 length is 16 residues. The germline CDR1 and CDR2 sequences are MGHRA and YSYEKL. J lost 6 bases, V lost 4 bases, and 10 bases had no gene match. The DNA of the CDR3 is TGCGCCAGCAGCCCAGGACAGGGGCTCCCGAGTCAGCCCCAGCATTTT. Translated: CASSPGQGLPSQPQHF.

This clone was picked up many times. The V and J genes are TRBV19 and TRBJ2-7; 7 nucleotides align to TRBD1. Germline-derived CDR1 and CDR2 are LNHDA and SQIVND (reference sequence). J gave up 1 base and V 3 bases, and 3 bases lay outside the gene matches. This CDR3 comprises 14 residues. The CDR3 loop is CASSIGTESYEQYF. CDR3 DNA sequence: TGTGCCAGTAGTATTGGGACAGAATCCTACGAGCAGTACTTC.

In nucleotides, the CDR3 is TGTGCCAGCAGCAGACGACAGGGGGCTGCCGGGGAGCTGTTTTTT. It specifies CASSRRQGAAGELFF. This chain uses TRBV11-3 with TRBJ2-2; 10 positions agree with TRBD1. J gave up 6 bases and V 5 bases, and 6 bases lay outside the gene matches. The CDR3 consists of 15 residues. The germline V gene encodes CDR1 SGHNT and CDR2 YENEEA.